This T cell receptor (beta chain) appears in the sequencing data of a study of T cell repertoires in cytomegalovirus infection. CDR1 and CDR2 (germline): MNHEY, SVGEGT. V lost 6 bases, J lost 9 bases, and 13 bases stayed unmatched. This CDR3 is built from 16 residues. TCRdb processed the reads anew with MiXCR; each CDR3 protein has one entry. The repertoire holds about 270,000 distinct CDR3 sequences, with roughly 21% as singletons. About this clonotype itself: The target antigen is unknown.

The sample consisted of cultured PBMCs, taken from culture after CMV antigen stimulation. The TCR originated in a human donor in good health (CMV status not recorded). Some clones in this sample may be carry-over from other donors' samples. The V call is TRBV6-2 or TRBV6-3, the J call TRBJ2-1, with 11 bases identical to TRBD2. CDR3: CASRTPLAGGFGEQFF. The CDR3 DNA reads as TGTGCCAGCAGAACCCCCCTAGCGGGAGGTTTTGGTGAGCAGTTCTTC.